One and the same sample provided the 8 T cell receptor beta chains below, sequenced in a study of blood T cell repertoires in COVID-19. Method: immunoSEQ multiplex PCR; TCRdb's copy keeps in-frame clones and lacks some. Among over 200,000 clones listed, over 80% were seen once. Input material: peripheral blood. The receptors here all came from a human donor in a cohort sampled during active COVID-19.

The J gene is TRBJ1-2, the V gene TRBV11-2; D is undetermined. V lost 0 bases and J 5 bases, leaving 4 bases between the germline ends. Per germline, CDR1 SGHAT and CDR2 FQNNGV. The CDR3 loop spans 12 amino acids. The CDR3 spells CASSLERYGYTF. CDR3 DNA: TGTGCCAGCAGCTTAGAACGGTATGGCTACACCTTC.

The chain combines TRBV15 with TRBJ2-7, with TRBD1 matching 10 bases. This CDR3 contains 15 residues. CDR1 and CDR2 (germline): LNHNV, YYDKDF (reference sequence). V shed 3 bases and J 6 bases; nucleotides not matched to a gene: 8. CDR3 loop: CATSRPDRGGFEQYF. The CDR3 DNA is TGTGCCACCAGCAGGCCGGACAGGGGGGGGTTCGAGCAGTACTTC.

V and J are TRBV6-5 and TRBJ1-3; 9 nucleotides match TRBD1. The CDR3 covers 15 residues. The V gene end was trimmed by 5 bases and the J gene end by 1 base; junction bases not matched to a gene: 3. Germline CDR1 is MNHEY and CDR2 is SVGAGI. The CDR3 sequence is CASSRDRESGNTIYF. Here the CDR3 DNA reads TGTGCCAGCAGTAGGGACAGGGAATCTGGAAACACCATATATTTT.

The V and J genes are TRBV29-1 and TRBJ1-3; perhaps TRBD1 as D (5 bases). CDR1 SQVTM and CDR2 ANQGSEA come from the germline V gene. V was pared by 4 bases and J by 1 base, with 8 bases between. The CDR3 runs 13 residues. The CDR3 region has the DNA TGCAGCGTTGTTGGGGGGTCTGGAAACACCATATATTTT. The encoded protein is CSVVGGSGNTIYF.

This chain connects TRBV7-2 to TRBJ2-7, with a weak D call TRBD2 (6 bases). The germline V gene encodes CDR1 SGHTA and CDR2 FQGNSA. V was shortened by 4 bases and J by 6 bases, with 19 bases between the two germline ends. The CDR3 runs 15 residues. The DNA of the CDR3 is TGTGCCAGCAGCTCGGGACTGGGCCTCGGGATCGAGCAGTACTTC. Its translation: CASSSGLGLGIEQYF.

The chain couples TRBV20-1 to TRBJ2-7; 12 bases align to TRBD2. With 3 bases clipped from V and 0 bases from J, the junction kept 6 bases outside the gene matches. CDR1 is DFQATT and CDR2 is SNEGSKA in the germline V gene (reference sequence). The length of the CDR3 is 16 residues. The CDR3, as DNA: TGCAGTGCTAGTGCTAGCGGGAGGGGGAACTCCTACGAGCAGTACTTC. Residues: CSASASGRGNSYEQYF.

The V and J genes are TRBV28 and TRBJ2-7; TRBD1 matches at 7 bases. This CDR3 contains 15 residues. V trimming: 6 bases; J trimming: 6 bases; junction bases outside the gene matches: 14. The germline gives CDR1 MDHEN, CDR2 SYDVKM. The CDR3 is CASRQPGQRLFEQYF. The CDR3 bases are TGTGCCAGCAGACAGCCGGGACAGAGGCTATTCGAGCAGTACTTC.

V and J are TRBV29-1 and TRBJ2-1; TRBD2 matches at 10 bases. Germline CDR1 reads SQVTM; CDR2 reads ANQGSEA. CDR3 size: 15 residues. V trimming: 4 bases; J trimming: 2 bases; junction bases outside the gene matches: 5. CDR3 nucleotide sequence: TGCAGCGTTGCGATAGCGGGAGGAGCCTACAATGAGCAGTTCTTC. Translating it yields CSVAIAGGAYNEQFF.